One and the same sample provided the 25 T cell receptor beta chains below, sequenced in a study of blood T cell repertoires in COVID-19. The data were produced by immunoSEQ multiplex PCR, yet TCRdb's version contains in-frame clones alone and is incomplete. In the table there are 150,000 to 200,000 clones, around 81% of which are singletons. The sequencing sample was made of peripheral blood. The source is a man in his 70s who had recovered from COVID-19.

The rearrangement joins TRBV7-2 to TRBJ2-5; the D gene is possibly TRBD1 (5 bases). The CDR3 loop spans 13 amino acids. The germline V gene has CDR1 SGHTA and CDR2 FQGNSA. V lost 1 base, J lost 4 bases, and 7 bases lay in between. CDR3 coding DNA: TGTGCCAGCAGCTTAGATCAGGGAGAGACCCAGTACTTC. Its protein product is CASSLDQGETQYF.

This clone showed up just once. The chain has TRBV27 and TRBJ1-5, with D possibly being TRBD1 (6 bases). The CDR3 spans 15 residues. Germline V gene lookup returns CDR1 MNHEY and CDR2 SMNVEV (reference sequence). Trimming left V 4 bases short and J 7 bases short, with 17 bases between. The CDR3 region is CASSSRGALGQPQHF. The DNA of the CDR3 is TGTGCCAGCAGTTCCCGGGGGGCCCTAGGGCAGCCCCAGCATTTT.

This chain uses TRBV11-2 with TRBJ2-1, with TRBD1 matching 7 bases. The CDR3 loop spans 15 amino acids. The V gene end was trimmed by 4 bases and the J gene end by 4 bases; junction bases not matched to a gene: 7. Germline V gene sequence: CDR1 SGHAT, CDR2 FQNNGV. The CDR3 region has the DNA TGTGCCAGCAGCTCACAGGGGAATAATTACAATGAGCAGTTCTTC. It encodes CASSSQGNNYNEQFF.

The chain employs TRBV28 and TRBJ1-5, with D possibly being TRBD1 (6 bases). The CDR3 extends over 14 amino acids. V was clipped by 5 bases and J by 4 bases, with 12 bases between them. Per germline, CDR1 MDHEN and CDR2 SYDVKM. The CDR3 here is CASSGGQVNQPQHF. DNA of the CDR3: TGTGCCAGCAGTGGGGGACAAGTAAATCAGCCCCAGCATTTT. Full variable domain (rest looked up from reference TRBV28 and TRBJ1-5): DVKVTQSSRYLVKRTGEKVFLECVQDMDHENMFWYRQDPGLGLRLIYFSYDVKMKEKGDIPEGYSVSREKKERFSLILESASTNQTSMYLCASSGGQVNQPQHFGDGTRLSIL.

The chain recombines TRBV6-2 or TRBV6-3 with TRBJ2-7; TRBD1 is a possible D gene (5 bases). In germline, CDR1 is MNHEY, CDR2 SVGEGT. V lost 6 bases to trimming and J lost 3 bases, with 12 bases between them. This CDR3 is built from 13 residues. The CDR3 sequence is CASSHGQGYEQYF. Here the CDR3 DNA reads TGTGCCAGCAGCCACGGGCAGGGCTACGAGCAGTACTTC.

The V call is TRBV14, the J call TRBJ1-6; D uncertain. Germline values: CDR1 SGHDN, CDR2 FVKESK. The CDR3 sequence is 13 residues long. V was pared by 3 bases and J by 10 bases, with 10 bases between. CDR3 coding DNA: TGTGCCAGCAGCCAGTACGAACTGTCACCCCTCCACTTT. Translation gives CASSQYELSPLHF.

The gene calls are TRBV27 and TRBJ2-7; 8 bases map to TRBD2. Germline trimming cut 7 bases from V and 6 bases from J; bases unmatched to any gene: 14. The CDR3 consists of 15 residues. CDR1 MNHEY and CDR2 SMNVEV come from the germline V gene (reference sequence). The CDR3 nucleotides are TGTGCCAGCACCCTCCGCGGAGCGGGAGTCGGCGAGCAGTACTTC. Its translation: CASTLRGAGVGEQYF.

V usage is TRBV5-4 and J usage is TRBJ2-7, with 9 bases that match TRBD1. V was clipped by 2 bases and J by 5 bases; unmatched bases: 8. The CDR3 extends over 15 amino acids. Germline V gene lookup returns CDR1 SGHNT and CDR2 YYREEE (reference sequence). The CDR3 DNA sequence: TGTGCCAGCAGCTTTCCGGGACAGGGACACCACGAGCAGTACTTC. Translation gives CASSFPGQGHHEQYF.

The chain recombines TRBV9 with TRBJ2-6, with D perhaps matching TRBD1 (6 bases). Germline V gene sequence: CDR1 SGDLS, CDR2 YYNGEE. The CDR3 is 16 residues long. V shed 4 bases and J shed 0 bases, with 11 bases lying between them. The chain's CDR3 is CASSSQGHSGANVLTF. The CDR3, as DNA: TGTGCCAGCAGCTCACAGGGCCACTCTGGGGCCAACGTCCTGACTTTC.

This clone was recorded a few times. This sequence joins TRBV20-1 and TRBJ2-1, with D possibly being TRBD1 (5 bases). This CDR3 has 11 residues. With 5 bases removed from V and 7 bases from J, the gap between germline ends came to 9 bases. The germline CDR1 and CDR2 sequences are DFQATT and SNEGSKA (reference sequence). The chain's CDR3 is CSAERGNEQFF. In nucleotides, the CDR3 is TGCAGTGCTGAAAGGGGTAATGAGCAGTTCTTC.

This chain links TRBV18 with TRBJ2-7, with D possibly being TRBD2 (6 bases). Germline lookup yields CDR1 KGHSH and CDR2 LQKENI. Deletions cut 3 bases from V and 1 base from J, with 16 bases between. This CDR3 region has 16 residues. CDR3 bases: TGTGCCAGCTCACCTATTACGGGGGATCTATCCTACGAGCAGTACTTC. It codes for CASSPITGDLSYEQYF.

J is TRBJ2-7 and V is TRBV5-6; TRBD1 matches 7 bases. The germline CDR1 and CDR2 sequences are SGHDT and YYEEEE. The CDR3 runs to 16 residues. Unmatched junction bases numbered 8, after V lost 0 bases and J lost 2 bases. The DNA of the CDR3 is TGTGCCAGCAGCTTGGGTGCAGGGGGTATAGCCTACGAGCAGTACTTC. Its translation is CASSLGAGGIAYEQYF.

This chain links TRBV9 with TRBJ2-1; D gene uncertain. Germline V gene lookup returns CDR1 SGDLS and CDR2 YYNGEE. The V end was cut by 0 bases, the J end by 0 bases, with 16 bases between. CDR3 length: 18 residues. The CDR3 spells CASSVEDGLSSSYNEQFF. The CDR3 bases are TGTGCCAGCAGCGTAGAAGATGGGCTCAGCAGCTCCTACAATGAGCAGTTCTTC. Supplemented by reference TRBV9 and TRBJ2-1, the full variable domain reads DSGVTQTPKHLITATGQRVTLRCSPRSGDLSVYWYQQSLDQGLQFLIQYYNGEERAKGNILERFSAQQFPDLHSELNLSSLELGDSALYFCASSVEDGLSSSYNEQFFGPGTRLTVL.

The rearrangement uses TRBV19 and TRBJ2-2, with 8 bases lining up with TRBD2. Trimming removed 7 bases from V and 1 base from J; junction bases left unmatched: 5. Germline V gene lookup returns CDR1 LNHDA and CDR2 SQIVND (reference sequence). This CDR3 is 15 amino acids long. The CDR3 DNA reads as TGTGCCAGTAACCCACTAGCGGTGAACACCGGGGAGCTGTTTTTT. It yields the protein CASNPLAVNTGELFF. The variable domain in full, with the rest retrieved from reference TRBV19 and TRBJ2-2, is DGGITQSPKYLFRKEGQNVTLSCEQNLNHDAMYWYRQDPGQGLRLIYYSQIVNDFQKGDIAEGYSVSREKKESFPLTVTSAQKNPTAFYLCASNPLAVNTGELFFGEGSRLTVL.

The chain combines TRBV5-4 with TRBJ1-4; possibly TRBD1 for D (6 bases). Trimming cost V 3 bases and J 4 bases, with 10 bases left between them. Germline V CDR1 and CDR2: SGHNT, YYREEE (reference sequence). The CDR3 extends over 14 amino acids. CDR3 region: CASSSGQFNEKLFF. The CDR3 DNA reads TGTGCCAGCAGCTCCGGACAGTTTAATGAAAAACTGTTTTTT. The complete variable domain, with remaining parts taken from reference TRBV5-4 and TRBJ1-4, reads ETGVTQSPTHLIKTRGQQVTLRCSSQSGHNTVSWYQQALGQGPQFIFQYYREEENGRGNFPPRFSGLQFPNYSSELNVNALELDDSALYLCASSSGQFNEKLFFGSGTQLSVL.

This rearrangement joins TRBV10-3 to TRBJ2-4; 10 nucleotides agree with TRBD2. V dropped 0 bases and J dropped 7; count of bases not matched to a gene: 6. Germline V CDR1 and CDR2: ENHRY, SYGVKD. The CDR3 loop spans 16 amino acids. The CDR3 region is CAISESVAGGSNIQYF. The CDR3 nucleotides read TGTGCCATCAGTGAGTCTGTAGCGGGAGGAAGTAACATTCAGTACTTC.

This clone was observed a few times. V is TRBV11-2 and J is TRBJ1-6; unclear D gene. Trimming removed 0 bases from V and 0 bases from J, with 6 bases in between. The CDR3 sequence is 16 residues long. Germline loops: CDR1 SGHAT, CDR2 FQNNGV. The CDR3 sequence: CASSLDPSSYNSPLHF. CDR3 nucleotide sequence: TGTGCCAGCAGCTTAGATCCGAGCTCCTATAATTCACCCCTCCACTTT.

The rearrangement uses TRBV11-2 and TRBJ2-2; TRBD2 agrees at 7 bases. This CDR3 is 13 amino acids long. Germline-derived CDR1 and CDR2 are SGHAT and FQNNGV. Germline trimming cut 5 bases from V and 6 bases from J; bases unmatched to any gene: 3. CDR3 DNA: TGTGCCAGCAGCGGGGGGGTTTCCGGGGAGCTGTTTTTT. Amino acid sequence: CASSGGVSGELFF.

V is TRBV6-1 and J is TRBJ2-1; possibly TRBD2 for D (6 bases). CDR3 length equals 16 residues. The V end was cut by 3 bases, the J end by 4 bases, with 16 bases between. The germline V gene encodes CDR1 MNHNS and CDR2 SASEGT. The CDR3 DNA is TGTGCCAGCAGTGAGACTAGTCCCGGCCCTTACAATGAGCAGTTCTTC. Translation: CASSETSPGPYNEQFF.

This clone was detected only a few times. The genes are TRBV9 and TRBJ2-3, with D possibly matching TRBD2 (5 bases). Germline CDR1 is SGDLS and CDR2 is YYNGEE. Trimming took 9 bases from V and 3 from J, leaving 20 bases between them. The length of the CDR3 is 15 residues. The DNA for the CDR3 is TGTGCCACCTCTTCTCTAGCTCTAGGGACAGATACGCAGTATTTT. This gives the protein CATSSLALGTDTQYF.

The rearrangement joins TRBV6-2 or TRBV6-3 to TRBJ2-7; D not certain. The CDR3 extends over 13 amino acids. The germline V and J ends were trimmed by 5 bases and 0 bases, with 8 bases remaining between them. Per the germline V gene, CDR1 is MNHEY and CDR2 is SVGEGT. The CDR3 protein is CASSLTSSYEQYF. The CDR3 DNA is TGTGCCAGCAGTCTCACAAGCTCCTACGAGCAGTACTTC.

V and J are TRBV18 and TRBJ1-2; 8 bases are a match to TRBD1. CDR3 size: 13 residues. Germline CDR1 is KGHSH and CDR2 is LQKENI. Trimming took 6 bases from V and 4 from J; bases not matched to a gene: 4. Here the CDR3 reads CASSGQGGYGYTF. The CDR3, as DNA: TGTGCCAGCTCTGGACAGGGTGGCTATGGCTACACCTTC.

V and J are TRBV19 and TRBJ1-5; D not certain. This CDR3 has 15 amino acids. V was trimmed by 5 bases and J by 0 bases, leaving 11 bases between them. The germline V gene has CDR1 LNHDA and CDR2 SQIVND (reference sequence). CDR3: CASSLQALSNQPQHF. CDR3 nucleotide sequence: TGTGCCAGTAGTCTCCAGGCCCTTAGCAATCAGCCCCAGCATTTT.

The CDR3 is CASSGGEYQETQYF. The CDR3 DNA reads TGCGCCAGCTCGGGGGGAGAGTACCAAGAGACCCAGTACTTC. The J gene is TRBJ2-5, the V gene TRBV5-1; 7 nucleotides align to TRBD2. Germline CDR1 is SGHRS and CDR2 is YFSETQ. V was clipped by 7 bases and J by 0 bases; unmatched bases: 6. The length of the CDR3 is 14 residues.

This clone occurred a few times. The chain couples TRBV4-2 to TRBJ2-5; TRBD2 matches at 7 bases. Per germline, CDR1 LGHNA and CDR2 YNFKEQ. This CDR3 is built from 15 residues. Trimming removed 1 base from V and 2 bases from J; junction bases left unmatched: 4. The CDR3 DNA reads TGTGCCAGCAGCCAAGGCCTAGCGGAACAAGAGACCCAGTACTTC. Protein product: CASSQGLAEQETQYF.